This T cell receptor beta chain was identified during a study of cytomegalovirus exposure and HLA in healthy donors. Study-wide points: Some public TCRs appeared in many individuals, while most sequences were rare. Reports indicate that TCR beta sequences accurately predicted the HLA-A and HLA-B alleles of most subjects. In a later analysis, HLA-C alleles had the fewest associated TCRs, DRB1 alleles the most. The study listed 150 to 200 cytomegalovirus-associated TCR beta chains.

CDR1 and CDR2 from the germline V gene are SGHNT and YYREEE (reference sequence). This CDR3 has 14 residues. As to this clone: The target antigen is unknown.

Primers included in the PCR were 60 Vbeta and 13 Jbeta primers. TCRdb's table, derived via immunoSEQ multiplex PCR, lists solely in-frame clones and lacks some. The listing contains fewer than 100,000 clones. The chain couples TRBV5-4 to TRBJ2-5, with 7 bases fitting TRBD1. The J call may be faulty, since TRBJ2-7 better matches the DNA end. The clonotype was recovered from a man aged 45-65 years in good health and CMV-seronegative. The sequenced sample consisted of PBMCs. This CDR3 reads CASSPRQGSYEQYF. The CDR3 nucleotides are TGTGCCAGCAGCCCGCGACAGGGCTCCTACGAGCAGTACTTC.